Shown below are 21 T cell receptor beta chains from a single sample sequenced in a study of cytomegalovirus exposure and HLA in healthy donors. 13 Jbeta primers and 60 Vbeta primers were used for the PCR. Produced via immunoSEQ multiplex PCR; TCRdb's table is partial and in-frame only. The data contain 130,000 or so clones, roughly three quarters of them seen just once; the ten biggest clones take up roughly 0.9%. The material sequenced was PBMCs. The origin of the receptors is a woman aged 55-70 years in good health and CMV-seronegative.

This clone has just a few counts. This chain uses TRBV28 with TRBJ2-5, with 7 bases lining up with TRBD1. CDR3 length: 12 residues. The V segment lost 3 bases and the J segment 9 bases; nucleotides outside the gene matches: 4. Germline V gene lookup returns CDR1 MDHEN and CDR2 SYDVKM. CDR3 region: CASSFGQGAQYF. The CDR3 coding sequence is TGTGCCAGCAGTTTCGGGCAGGGGGCCCAGTACTTC.

The chain joins TRBV29-1 to TRBJ1-1, with D perhaps matching TRBD1 (6 bases). This CDR3 region has 12 residues. The germline V gene has CDR1 SQVTM and CDR2 ANQGSEA. V gave up 6 bases and J gave up 3 bases, with 11 bases separating them. CDR3 nucleotide sequence: TGCAGCGTGGTGACAGGTTACACTGAAGCTTTCTTT. Translation: CSVVTGYTEAFF.

Only one count was recorded for this clone. The chain is built from TRBV7-2 and TRBJ1-4, with D tentatively TRBD1 (6 bases). The CDR3 has 13 residues. The germline CDR1 and CDR2 sequences are SGHTA and FQGNSA. V was cut by 5 bases and J by 3 bases, with 7 bases left in between. The CDR3 protein is CASSRTANEKLFF. The CDR3, as DNA: TGTGCCAGCAGCCGGACAGCTAATGAAAAACTGTTTTTT.

This sequence joins TRBV11-2 and TRBJ1-1, with D uncertain. Germline V gene lookup returns CDR1 SGHAT and CDR2 FQNNGV. Trimming cost V 5 bases and J 0 bases, with 13 bases left between them. The CDR3 loop spans 15 amino acids. The CDR3 protein is CASSPLTVVNTEAFF. DNA for the CDR3: TGTGCCAGCAGCCCTCTAACAGTTGTGAACACTGAAGCTTTCTTT.

This chain uses TRBV29-1 with TRBJ1-2; 7 bases are a match to TRBD1. CDR1 is SQVTM, CDR2 ANQGSEA, per germline. Trimming cost V 0 bases and J 6 bases; bases outside gene matches: 7. This CDR3 spans 14 amino acids. For the CDR3, the DNA is TGCAGCGTTGAAGATCTTAGGGGGCGTGATGGCTACACCTTC. This sequence encodes CSVEDLRGRDGYTF.

The chain couples TRBV5-1 to TRBJ2-6; D ambiguous. Per germline, CDR1 SGHRS and CDR2 YFSETQ. V gave up 4 bases and J gave up 4 bases, with 15 bases separating them. The CDR3 is made up of 16 amino acids. The CDR3 reads CASSPVAVAGANVLTF. The CDR3 nucleotides read TGCGCCAGCAGCCCGGTGGCGGTGGCAGGGGCCAACGTCCTGACTTTC.

This rearrangement joins TRBV9 to TRBJ2-1; the match to TRBD1 covers 7 bases. Unmatched junction bases numbered 9, after V lost 0 bases and J lost 6 bases. The length of the CDR3 is 16 residues. The germline CDR1 and CDR2 sequences are SGDLS and YYNGEE. This CDR3 is CASSVATGDQGNEQFF. The CDR3 DNA reads TGTGCCAGCAGCGTAGCTACAGGGGACCAGGGCAATGAGCAGTTCTTC.

V and J are TRBV30 and TRBJ2-5; TRBD1 is a possible D gene (6 bases). The CDR3 covers 14 residues. CDR1 and CDR2 (germline): GTSNPN, SVGIG (reference sequence). The V end lost 2 bases, the J end lost 4 bases, and 14 bases lay between the germline ends. In DNA, the CDR3 is TGTGCCTGGAGTACGGGACACCTCCGAGAGACCCAGTACTTC. Translating it yields CAWSTGHLRETQYF. The entire variable domain, with the rest obtained from reference TRBV30 and TRBJ2-5, is as follows: SQTIHQWPATLVQPVGSPLSLECTVEGTSNPNLYWYRQAAGRGLQLLFYSVGIGQISSEVPQNLSASRPQDRQFILSSKKLLLSDSGFYLCAWSTGHLRETQYFGPGTRLLVL.

The V gene is TRBV6-5, the J gene TRBJ1-2, with TRBD1 matching 9 bases. This CDR3 region has 14 residues. V shed 2 bases and J 4 bases; nucleotides not matched to a gene: 2. Germline CDR1 is MNHEY and CDR2 is SVGAGI. The DNA for the CDR3 is TGTGCCAGCAGTTACGACAGGGGGTCCTATGGCTACACCTTC. Its protein product is CASSYDRGSYGYTF.

V is TRBV29-1 and J is TRBJ2-5, with TRBD1 matching 8 bases. Germline values: CDR1 SQVTM, CDR2 ANQGSEA. After removal of 2 bases from V and 4 bases from J, the junction contained 6 bases not matched to a gene. The CDR3 consists of 14 residues. The CDR3 coding sequence is TGCAGCGTTGAAAAATGGACAGGGCGAGAGACCCAGTACTTC. It encodes CSVEKWTGRETQYF.

The CDR3 DNA reads as TGTGCCAGCAGTTCATCTTCCAGGGGGTACTCCTACGAGCAGTACTTC. Protein product: CASSSSSRGYSYEQYF. This chain links TRBV27 with TRBJ2-7, with 7 bases fitting TRBD1. This CDR3 contains 16 residues. V shed 4 bases, J shed 0 bases, and the junction held 9 bases outside the gene matches. The germline gives CDR1 MNHEY, CDR2 SMNVEV (reference sequence).

The gene calls are TRBV9 and TRBJ2-2, with D unclear. The CDR3 runs 13 residues. The V gene lost 4 bases and the J gene lost 0 bases, with 4 bases spanning the gap. Germline assignment: CDR1 SGDLS and CDR2 YYNGEE. The CDR3 protein is CASSLPNTGELFF. CDR3 DNA: TGTGCCAGCAGCCTTCCGAACACCGGGGAGCTGTTTTTT.

The V and J genes are TRBV10-2 and TRBJ1-1; D possibly corresponds to TRBD1 (5 bases). The CDR3 has 13 amino acids. Germline lookup yields CDR1 WSHSY and CDR2 SAAADI. Trimming took off 5 bases at V and 5 bases at J, with 12 bases between the two ends. The CDR3 spells CASSPQGGTEAFF. CDR3 nucleotides: TGCGCCAGCAGTCCCCAGGGAGGGACTGAAGCTTTCTTT.

V gene TRBV19 combines with J gene TRBJ1-5; tentatively, D is TRBD1 (5 bases). The germline gives CDR1 LNHDA, CDR2 SQIVND (reference sequence). V was pared by 4 bases and J by 5 bases, with 12 bases between. This CDR3 comprises 14 residues. As DNA, the CDR3 is TGTGCCAGTAGTAGCGGCTGGGGGGATCAGCCCCAGCATTTT. As protein: CASSSGWGDQPQHF.

The gene calls are TRBV28 and TRBJ1-6, with 7 bases matching TRBD1. In germline, CDR1 is MDHEN, CDR2 SYDVKM. This CDR3 has 14 amino acids. J lost 5 bases, V lost 7 bases, and 5 bases had no gene match. The CDR3 reads CASTAGQDNSPLHF. The DNA of the CDR3 is TGTGCCAGCACTGCCGGACAGGATAATTCACCCCTCCACTTT.

The chain recombines TRBV19 with TRBJ2-7, with TRBD2 identical over 8 bases. With V trimmed by 5 bases and J by 4 bases, 10 bases remained unmatched. The germline gives CDR1 LNHDA, CDR2 SQIVND (reference sequence). CDR3 size: 15 residues. As DNA, the CDR3 is TGTGCCAGTAGTCAACGAAGCGGGAGAGGATACGAGCAGTACTTC. Its protein is CASSQRSGRGYEQYF.

The chain employs TRBV19 and TRBJ2-2; 9 nucleotides agree with TRBD2. Germline V gene data show CDR1 as LNHDA and CDR2 as SQIVND (reference sequence). The junction had 3 bases not matched to a gene; V was cut back by 4 bases and J by 6 bases. There are 14 residues in the CDR3. CDR3 residues: CASSSAGGSGELFF. CDR3 coding DNA: TGTGCCAGTAGTAGCGCGGGAGGGTCCGGGGAGCTGTTTTTT.

The table lists this clone with a count of one. The V call is TRBV7-9, the J call TRBJ2-3; D possibly corresponds to TRBD1 (7 bases). V dropped 5 bases and J dropped 0 bases, with 15 bases sitting between them. Per the germline V gene, CDR1 is SEHNR and CDR2 is FQNEAQ (reference sequence). This CDR3 is built from 16 residues. The CDR3 protein is CASSAGTATSTDTQYF. CDR3 coding DNA: TGTGCCAGCAGCGCGGGGACAGCTACTAGCACAGATACGCAGTATTTT.

This clone was observed a handful of times. The rearrangement uses TRBV6-6 and TRBJ1-2, with D maybe TRBD1 (5 bases). The CDR3 extends over 11 amino acids. Germline V gene sequence: CDR1 MNHNY, CDR2 SVGAGI (reference sequence). With 8 bases removed from V and 3 bases from J, the gap between germline ends came to 7 bases. For the CDR3, the DNA is TGTGCCAGCGGGGGGGACTATGGCTACACCTTC. Its translation: CASGGDYGYTF.

This sequence joins TRBV2 and TRBJ2-7; D possibly corresponds to TRBD1 (5 bases). The CDR3 loop spans 15 amino acids. Germline-derived CDR1 and CDR2 are SNHLY and FYNNEI. Trimming pared 0 bases from V and 0 bases from J, leaving 9 bases between. This CDR3 reads CASSEATGTSYEQYF. As DNA, the CDR3 is TGTGCCAGCAGTGAAGCTACAGGCACCTCCTACGAGCAGTACTTC.

The chain recombines TRBV6-6 with TRBJ1-6; 9 positions agree with TRBD1. CDR3 length equals 15 residues. J was trimmed by 7 bases and V by 5 bases; bases with no gene match: 6. Germline values: CDR1 MNHNY, CDR2 SVGAGI (reference sequence). CDR3 coding DNA: TGTGCCAGCAGTCAATGGGACAGGGAGAATTCACCCCTCCACTTT. This encodes CASSQWDRENSPLHF.